The T cell receptor beta chain described here comes from a study of CD8 T cells in ankylosing spondylitis. Study outcomes and limitations: Significant enrichment of disease-linked clones was reportedly seen in matched ankylosing spondylitis synovial fluid. The study identified a TCR beta motif of seven or eight highly homologous variants that appeared characteristic of ankylosing spondylitis blood. Prior work had noted some motif variants in reactive arthritis blood and synovial fluid. Disease-linked clones displayed a CD8+ phenotype and appeared relatively rarely in peripheral blood.

This CDR3 has 16 residues. V lost 6 bases and J 1 base, leaving 16 bases between the germline ends. Germline lookup yields CDR1 MDHEN and CDR2 SYDVKM. Quantitative 5'-RACE with molecular barcodes was used to make the TCR beta libraries. TCRdb ran MiXCR on the 5' RACE reads and lists one entry per CDR3 protein. The data contain 750,000 to 850,000 distinct CDR3 sequences, about 11% of them singletons. This clonotype appeared a few times. Its antigen is unidentified. The V call is TRBV28, the J call TRBJ2-4; the D is unclear. The origin of this receptor is a male donor with ankylosing spondylitis. The sequenced sample consisted of blood, either unsorted or a sorted T cell fraction (not recorded which). The CDR3 region has the DNA TGTGCCAGCAGCCCCCTGCCGGGTTTCGCCAAAAACATTCAGTACTTC. It codes for CASSPLPGFAKNIQYF.